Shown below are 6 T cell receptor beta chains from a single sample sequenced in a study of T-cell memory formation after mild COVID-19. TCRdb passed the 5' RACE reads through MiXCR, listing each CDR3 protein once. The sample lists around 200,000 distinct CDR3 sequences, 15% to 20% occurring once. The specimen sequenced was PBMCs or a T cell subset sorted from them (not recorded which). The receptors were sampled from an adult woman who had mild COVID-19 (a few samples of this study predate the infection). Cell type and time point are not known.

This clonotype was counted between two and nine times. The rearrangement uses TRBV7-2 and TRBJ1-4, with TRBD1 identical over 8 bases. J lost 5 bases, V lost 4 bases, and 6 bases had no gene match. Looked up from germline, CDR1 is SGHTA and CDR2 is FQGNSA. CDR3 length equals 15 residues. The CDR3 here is CASSSQTGVNEKLFF. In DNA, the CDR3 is TGTGCCAGCAGCTCGCAGACAGGGGTGAATGAAAAACTGTTTTTT. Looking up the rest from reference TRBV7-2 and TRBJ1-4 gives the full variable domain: GAGVSQSPSNKVTEKGKDVELRCDPISGHTALYWYRQSLGQGLEFLIYFQGNSAPDKSGLPSDRFSAERTGGSVSTLTIQRTQQEDSAVYLCASSSQTGVNEKLFFGSGTQLSVL.

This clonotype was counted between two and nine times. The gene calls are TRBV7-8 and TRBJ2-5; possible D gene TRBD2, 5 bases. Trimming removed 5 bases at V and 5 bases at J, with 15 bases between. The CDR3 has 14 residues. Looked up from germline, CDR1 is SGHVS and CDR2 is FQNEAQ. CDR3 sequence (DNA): TGTGCCAGCAGCCCACGACGGACTTATGAGACCCAGTACTTC. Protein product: CASSPRRTYETQYF.

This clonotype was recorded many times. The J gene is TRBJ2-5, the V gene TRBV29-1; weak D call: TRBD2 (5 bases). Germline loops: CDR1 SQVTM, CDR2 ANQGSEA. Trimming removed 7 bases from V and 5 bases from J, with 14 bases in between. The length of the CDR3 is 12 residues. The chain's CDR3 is CSAARGVETQYF. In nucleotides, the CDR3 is TGCAGCGCCGCCCGGGGAGTCGAGACCCAGTACTTC.

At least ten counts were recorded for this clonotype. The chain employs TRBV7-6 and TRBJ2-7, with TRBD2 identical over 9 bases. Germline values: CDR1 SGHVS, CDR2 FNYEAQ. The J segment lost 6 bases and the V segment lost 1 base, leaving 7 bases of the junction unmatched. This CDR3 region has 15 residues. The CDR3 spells CASSLGLGLAAEQYF. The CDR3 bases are TGTGCCAGCAGCTTAGGTCTGGGACTAGCTGCCGAGCAGTACTTC.

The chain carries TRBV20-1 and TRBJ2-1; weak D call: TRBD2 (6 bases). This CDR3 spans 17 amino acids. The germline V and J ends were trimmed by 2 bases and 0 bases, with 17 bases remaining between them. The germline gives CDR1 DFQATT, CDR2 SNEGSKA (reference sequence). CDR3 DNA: TGCAGTGCTAGACTCTACACCGGGGGAAGCTCCTACAATGAGCAGTTCTTC. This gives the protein CSARLYTGGSSYNEQFF.

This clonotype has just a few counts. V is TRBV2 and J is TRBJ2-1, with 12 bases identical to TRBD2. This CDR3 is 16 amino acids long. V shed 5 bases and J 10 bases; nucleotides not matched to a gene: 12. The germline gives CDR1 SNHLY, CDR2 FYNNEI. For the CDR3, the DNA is TGTGCCAGCAGTCCATTACTAGCGGGAGGCCGGGAGGAGCAGTTCTTC. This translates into CASSPLLAGGREEQFF.